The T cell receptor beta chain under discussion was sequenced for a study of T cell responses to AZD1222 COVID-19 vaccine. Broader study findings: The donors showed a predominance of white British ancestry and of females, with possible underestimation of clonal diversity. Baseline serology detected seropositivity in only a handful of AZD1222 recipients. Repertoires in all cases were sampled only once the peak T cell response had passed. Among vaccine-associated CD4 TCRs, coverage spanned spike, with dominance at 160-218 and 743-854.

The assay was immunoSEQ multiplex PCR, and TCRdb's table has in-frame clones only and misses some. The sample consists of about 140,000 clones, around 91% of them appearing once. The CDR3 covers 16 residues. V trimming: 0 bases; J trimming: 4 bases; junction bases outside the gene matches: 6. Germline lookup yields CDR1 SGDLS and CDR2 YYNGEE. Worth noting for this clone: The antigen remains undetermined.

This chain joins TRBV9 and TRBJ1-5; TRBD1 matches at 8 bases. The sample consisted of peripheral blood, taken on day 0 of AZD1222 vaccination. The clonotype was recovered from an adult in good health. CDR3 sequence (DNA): TGTGCCAGCAGCGTAGGTCCAGGGGGCTCGAATCAGCCCCAGCATTTT. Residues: CASSVGPGGSNQPQHF.